Listed below are T cell receptor beta chains from one sample, sequenced in a study of blood T cell repertoires in COVID-19. Sequencing used immunoSEQ multiplex PCR; TCRdb keeps in-frame clones, though not all of them. The table shows over 400,000 clones, with 75% to 90% occurring only once. Sequencing used PBMCs or T cells enriched from blood (not recorded which). The receptors derive from a woman aged 55-69 years who had recovered from COVID-19. CDR3s include the opening cysteine and the closing phenylalanine or tryptophan. The D gene is left open where the match is weak. Clone size is stated in some rows and not others, as once, few, many or a class when expanded.

j_call: TRBJ1-3
v_call: TRBV11-3
d_call: NA
clone_size: NA
cdr3_aa: CASSLDGRQSSGNTIYF
cdr3_nt: TGTGCCAGCAGCTTAGATGGCCGACAAAGCTCTGGAAACACCATATATTTT

j_call: TRBJ1-2
v_call: TRBV6-5
d_call: NA
clone_size: NA
cdr3_aa: CASSPTGPGGYGYTF
cdr3_nt: TGTGCCAGCAGTCCTACAGGGCCGGGGGGTTATGGCTACACCTTC

j_call: TRBJ1-2
v_call: TRBV30
d_call: TRBD1
clone_size: NA
cdr3_aa: CASLDRAHYGYTF
cdr3_nt: TGTGCCTCCCTGGACAGGGCCCACTATGGCTACACCTTC

j_call: TRBJ2-5
v_call: TRBV18
d_call: NA
clone_size: few
cdr3_aa: CASSPNLQETQYF
cdr3_nt: TGTGCCAGCTCGCCTAACCTTCAAGAGACCCAGTACTTC

j_call: TRBJ2-5
v_call: TRBV14
d_call: TRBD1
clone_size: once
cdr3_aa: CASSQDRQGAKTQYF
cdr3_nt: TGTGCCAGCAGCCAAGATCGACAGGGTGCGAAGACCCAGTACTTC

j_call: TRBJ1-1
v_call: TRBV7-2
d_call: NA
clone_size: NA
cdr3_aa: CASSFTQMNTEAFF
cdr3_nt: TGTGCCAGCAGCTTTACCCAGATGAACACTGAAGCTTTCTTT

j_call: TRBJ1-4
v_call: TRBV3-1/TRBV3-2
d_call: NA
clone_size: few
cdr3_aa: CASRLAGHSNEKLFF
cdr3_nt: TGTGCCAGCAGGCTAGCGGGACACTCAAATGAAAAACTGTTTTTT

j_call: TRBJ1-1
v_call: TRBV6-5
d_call: NA
clone_size: NA
cdr3_aa: CASSQGNTEAFF
cdr3_nt: TGTGCCAGCAGCCAGGGCAACACTGAAGCTTTCTTT

j_call: TRBJ1-6
v_call: TRBV10-3
d_call: TRBD1
clone_size: NA
cdr3_aa: CAIRKGQDNSPLHF
cdr3_nt: TGTGCCATCAGGAAAGGACAGGATAATTCACCCCTCCACTTT

j_call: TRBJ2-7
v_call: TRBV11-3
d_call: NA
clone_size: NA
cdr3_aa: CASSLAQTYEQYF
cdr3_nt: TGTGCCAGCAGCTTAGCGCAGACCTACGAGCAGTACTTC

j_call: TRBJ1-2
v_call: TRBV2
d_call: NA
clone_size: NA
cdr3_aa: CASSVELLNYGYTF
cdr3_nt: TGTGCCAGCAGTGTCGAGTTACTTAACTATGGCTACACCTTC

j_call: TRBJ1-2
v_call: TRBV19
d_call: NA
clone_size: NA
cdr3_aa: CASKSFGMDGYTF
cdr3_nt: TGTGCCAGTAAAAGTTTCGGGATGGACGGCTACACCTTC

j_call: TRBJ1-3
v_call: TRBV3-1/TRBV3-2
d_call: NA
clone_size: NA
cdr3_aa: CASSSQVDHIYF
cdr3_nt: TGTGCCAGCAGCTCACAGGTCGACCACATATATTTT

j_call: TRBJ1-4
v_call: TRBV5-1
d_call: TRBD1
clone_size: NA
cdr3_aa: CASSSGTGTNEKLFF
cdr3_nt: TGCGCCAGCAGCTCCGGGACAGGGACAAATGAAAAACTGTTTTTT

j_call: TRBJ1-1
v_call: TRBV5-1
d_call: TRBD1
clone_size: once
cdr3_aa: CASSRDGTANTEAFF
cdr3_nt: TGCGCCAGCAGCAGAGATGGGACAGCGAACACTGAAGCTTTCTTT

j_call: TRBJ2-1
v_call: TRBV7-6
d_call: NA
clone_size: NA
cdr3_aa: CASSLTGSSSYNEQFF
cdr3_nt: TGTGCCAGCAGCTTGACAGGTTCGAGCTCCTACAATGAGCAGTTCTTC

j_call: TRBJ2-5
v_call: TRBV28
d_call: NA
clone_size: NA
cdr3_aa: CASRGPGRQETQYF
cdr3_nt: TGTGCCAGCAGGGGGCCTGGAAGGCAAGAGACCCAGTACTTC

j_call: TRBJ1-1
v_call: TRBV5-1
d_call: NA
clone_size: NA
cdr3_aa: CASSYSGNTEAFF
cdr3_nt: TGCGCCAGCAGTTATTCGGGAAACACTGAAGCTTTCTTT

j_call: TRBJ1-5
v_call: TRBV7-8
d_call: NA
clone_size: NA
cdr3_aa: CASSLVGSNQPQHF
cdr3_nt: TGTGCCAGCAGCTTAGTGGGCAGCAATCAGCCCCAGCATTTT

j_call: TRBJ2-4
v_call: TRBV3-1/TRBV3-2
d_call: NA
clone_size: NA
cdr3_aa: CASSQAGWADIQYF
cdr3_nt: TGTGCCAGCAGCCAAGCGGGATGGGCGGACATTCAGTACTTC

j_call: TRBJ2-5
v_call: TRBV9
d_call: NA
clone_size: NA
cdr3_aa: CASSVVGGEYSEETQYF
cdr3_nt: TGTGCCAGCAGCGTAGTAGGGGGGGAATATAGCGAAGAGACCCAGTACTTC

j_call: TRBJ2-3
v_call: TRBV7-9
d_call: TRBD2
clone_size: NA
cdr3_aa: CASSLASGGDKDTQYF
cdr3_nt: TGTGCCAGCAGCTTAGCTAGCGGGGGGGATAAAGATACGCAGTATTTT

j_call: TRBJ2-5
v_call: TRBV3-1/TRBV3-2
d_call: TRBD2
clone_size: NA
cdr3_aa: CASSQVGGAVETQYF
cdr3_nt: TGTGCCAGCAGCCAAGTCGGGGGGGCCGTAGAGACCCAGTACTTC

j_call: TRBJ2-3
v_call: TRBV29-1
d_call: TRBD2
clone_size: NA
cdr3_aa: CSVPLAGGTDTQYF
cdr3_nt: TGCAGCGTTCCACTAGCGGGGGGGACAGATACGCAGTATTTT

j_call: TRBJ1-1
v_call: TRBV29-1
d_call: NA
clone_size: once
cdr3_aa: CSSTGVNMNTEAFF
cdr3_nt: TGCAGCTCCACAGGAGTCAACATGAACACTGAAGCTTTCTTT

j_call: TRBJ2-2
v_call: TRBV7-2
d_call: TRBD2
clone_size: NA
cdr3_aa: CASSLLAANTGELFF
cdr3_nt: TGTGCCAGCAGCCTGCTAGCGGCCAACACCGGGGAGCTGTTTTTT

j_call: TRBJ2-7
v_call: TRBV5-1
d_call: NA
clone_size: NA
cdr3_aa: CASSPQGHEQYF
cdr3_nt: TGCGCCAGCAGCCCCCAGGGGCACGAGCAGTACTTC

j_call: TRBJ1-2
v_call: TRBV30
d_call: NA
clone_size: NA
cdr3_aa: CAWSELNYGYTF
cdr3_nt: TGTGCCTGGAGTGAACTGAACTATGGCTACACCTTC

j_call: TRBJ2-6
v_call: TRBV5-8
d_call: NA
clone_size: NA
cdr3_aa: CASSTSLSFGANVLTF
cdr3_nt: TGTGCCAGCAGCACGTCCCTTAGCTTTGGGGCCAACGTCCTGACTTTC

j_call: TRBJ2-3
v_call: TRBV5-8
d_call: NA
clone_size: NA
cdr3_aa: CASSLKGEYTDTQYF
cdr3_nt: TGTGCCAGCAGCTTAAAGGGGGAATACACAGATACGCAGTATTTT

j_call: TRBJ2-3
v_call: TRBV7-8
d_call: NA
clone_size: NA
cdr3_aa: CASSLGLATDTQYF
cdr3_nt: TGTGCCAGCAGCTTAGGTCTAGCCACAGATACGCAGTATTTT

j_call: TRBJ1-2
v_call: TRBV6-5
d_call: NA
clone_size: NA
cdr3_aa: CASSWSLRDGYTF
cdr3_nt: TGTGCCAGCAGTTGGTCCCTTCGGGATGGCTACACCTTC

j_call: TRBJ1-4
v_call: TRBV5-1
d_call: NA
clone_size: NA
cdr3_aa: CASSSDLRKLFF
cdr3_nt: TGCGCCAGCAGCTCCGACCTGAGGAAACTGTTTTTT

j_call: TRBJ1-2
v_call: TRBV5-1
d_call: NA
clone_size: NA
cdr3_aa: CASSPGRVIYGYTF
cdr3_nt: TGCGCCAGCAGCCCGGGGAGAGTGATATATGGCTACACCTTC

j_call: TRBJ1-5
v_call: TRBV6-5
d_call: TRBD1
clone_size: NA
cdr3_aa: CASSLGQGLEQPQHF
cdr3_nt: TGTGCCAGCAGCCTGGGACAGGGGCTTGAACAGCCCCAGCATTTT

j_call: TRBJ2-1
v_call: TRBV3-1/TRBV3-2
d_call: TRBD2
clone_size: NA
cdr3_aa: CASSQFLRDYHHNEQFF
cdr3_nt: TGTGCCAGCAGCCAATTCCTCCGGGACTACCATCACAATGAGCAGTTCTTC

j_call: TRBJ2-1
v_call: TRBV19
d_call: TRBD1
clone_size: NA
cdr3_aa: CASRTTGTGAYNEQFF
cdr3_nt: TGTGCCAGTAGAACCACCGGGACAGGGGCATACAATGAGCAGTTCTTC

j_call: TRBJ1-4
v_call: TRBV28
d_call: NA
clone_size: NA
cdr3_aa: CASSFEGERTFFKGRNEKLFF
cdr3_nt: TGTGCCAGCAGTTTCGAGGGGGAGAGAACCTTTTTCAAGGGCAGGAATGAAAAACTGTTTTTT

j_call: TRBJ2-7
v_call: TRBV29-1
d_call: NA
clone_size: NA
cdr3_aa: CSVEAAGSTYEQYF
cdr3_nt: TGCAGCGTTGAAGCGGCAGGGTCTACCTACGAGCAGTACTTC

j_call: TRBJ1-3
v_call: TRBV5-1
d_call: NA
clone_size: NA
cdr3_aa: CASSLVGQGDTIYF
cdr3_nt: TGCGCCAGCAGCTTGGTGGGGCAGGGTGACACCATATATTTT

j_call: TRBJ1-1
v_call: TRBV5-4
d_call: NA
clone_size: NA
cdr3_aa: CASSLVGSRAEAFF
cdr3_nt: TGTGCCAGCAGCTTGGTGGGCAGCAGGGCTGAAGCTTTCTTT

j_call: TRBJ1-1
v_call: TRBV3-1/TRBV3-2
d_call: TRBD1
clone_size: NA
cdr3_aa: CASSHGVGGPGAFF
cdr3_nt: TGTGCCAGCAGCCATGGGGTAGGGGGCCCGGGGGCTTTCTTT